The 10 T cell receptor beta chains reported below all come from one sample, sequenced in a study of T cell responses to AZD1222 COVID-19 vaccine. Repertoires were generated with immunoSEQ multiplex PCR, while TCRdb's copy carries only in-frame clones and drops some. The sample lists about 150,000 clones; about 90% were seen once. The sample here was peripheral blood, taken 28 days after the second dose of the MenACWY control vaccine. These TCRs come from an adult who received the MenACWY meningococcal vaccine as a control.

J is TRBJ2-7 and V is TRBV18, with 12 bases matching TRBD1. CDR3 size: 17 residues. Per the germline V gene, CDR1 is KGHSH and CDR2 is LQKENI. Trimming cost V 0 bases and J 4 bases; bases outside gene matches: 7. The CDR3 DNA sequence: TGTGCCAGCTCACCACCGGGACAGGGGGCTAAGTTTTACGAGCAGTACTTC. It is translated as CASSPPGQGAKFYEQYF.

The J gene is TRBJ1-4, the V gene TRBV4-3, with TRBD1 as a possible D gene (6 bases). CDR3 size: 14 residues. The germline V and J ends were trimmed by 4 bases and 5 bases, with 11 bases remaining between them. Germline lookup yields CDR1 LGHNA and CDR2 YSLEER. The CDR3 sequence is CASSPEDRNEKLFF. CDR3 bases: TGCGCCAGCAGCCCAGAGGACAGAAATGAAAAACTGTTTTTT.

The chain employs TRBV7-9 and TRBJ1-6, with TRBD1 matching over 9 bases. The CDR3 totals 15 residues. Germline V gene sequence: CDR1 SEHNR, CDR2 FQNEAQ (reference sequence). With V trimmed by 3 bases and J by 11 bases, 8 bases remained unmatched. Here the CDR3 reads CASSFDTGGKAPLHF. The CDR3 DNA follows: TGTGCCAGCAGCTTTGATACAGGGGGCAAAGCACCCCTCCACTTT.

The CDR3 sequence: CSVVWGYTEAFF. For the CDR3, the DNA is TGCAGCGTTGTGTGGGGGTACACTGAAGCTTTCTTT. The rearrangement links TRBV29-1 to TRBJ1-1, with a tentative D call TRBD1 (5 bases). CDR3 length: 12 residues. Trimming removed 4 bases at V and 3 bases at J, with 9 bases between. Looked up from germline, CDR1 is SQVTM and CDR2 is ANQGSEA.

The chain is built from TRBV6-2 or TRBV6-3 and TRBJ2-3; D may match TRBD1 or TRBD2 (5 bases each). The CDR3 is 16 residues long. V lost 5 bases, J lost 2 bases, and 17 bases lay in between. The germline V gene has CDR1 MNHEY and CDR2 SVGEGT. CDR3 DNA sequence: TGTGCCAGCAGTAGTGGGCACGGGGCAGACACAGATACGCAGTATTTT. Translated, it gives CASSSGHGADTDTQYF.

The V gene is TRBV28, the J gene TRBJ1-2; 8 positions agree with TRBD1. Germline CDR1 and CDR2: MDHEN and SYDVKM. The trim removed 7 bases at V and 2 bases at J, leaving 3 bases unmatched. This CDR3 has 13 residues. The CDR3 coding sequence is TGTGCCAGCAAGACAGGGGCCAACTATGGCTACACCTTC. This gives the protein CASKTGANYGYTF.

The gene calls are TRBV3-1 (or the pseudogene TRBV3-2) and TRBJ2-7; 7 bases are a match to TRBD2. The CDR3 length is 14 residues. The germline CDR1 and CDR2 sequences are LGHDT and YNNKEL (reference sequence). J was trimmed by 2 bases and V by 1 base; bases with no gene match: 2. The CDR3 DNA reads as TGTGCCAGCAGCCAAGGCGGGGGTACCTACGAGCAGTACTTC. Translating gives CASSQGGGTYEQYF.

The chain uses TRBV11-2 and TRBJ2-5; 11 bases are a match to TRBD2. The CDR3 has 18 amino acids. Germline V gene lookup returns CDR1 SGHAT and CDR2 FQNNGV. After removal of 4 bases from V and 1 base from J, the junction contained 11 bases not matched to a gene. Here the CDR3 DNA reads TGTGCCAGCAGCTCCCGACCGACTAGCGGGGCGTCCCAAGAGACCCAGTACTTC. This gives the protein CASSSRPTSGASQETQYF.

This clone came up a few times. This chain joins TRBV19 and TRBJ2-7; 8 nucleotides align to TRBD2. The germline gives CDR1 LNHDA, CDR2 SQIVND (reference sequence). V shed 7 bases and J 2 bases; nucleotides not matched to a gene: 7. This CDR3 spans 14 amino acids. Written as DNA, the CDR3 is TGTGCCAGTAAAGTCGGGAGGGGGGCCTACGAGCAGTACTTC. This sequence encodes CASKVGRGAYEQYF.

The gene calls are TRBV5-1 and TRBJ2-5; D gene uncertain. The V and J ends lost 7 bases and 2 bases respectively, with 15 bases between them. Germline V gene lookup returns CDR1 SGHRS and CDR2 YFSETQ. The CDR3 runs to 14 residues. CDR3 nucleotide sequence: TGCGCCAGCCACCCCCGCCCGTCGCAAGAGACCCAGTACTTC. Residues: CASHPRPSQETQYF.